The entry below describes one T cell receptor (beta chain). Germline loops: CDR1 LGHNA, CDR2 YSLEER. Deletions cut 1 base from V and 4 bases from J, with 11 bases between. The CDR3 consists of 14 residues. This entry comes from a study of control samples from healthy donors and cancer patients. Sequencing was performed with immunoSEQ multiplex PCR; in TCRdb, only in-frame clones are kept and a portion is missing. Its clone listing holds roughly 200,000 clones. The source is a woman aged 25 to 39 in good health. Source material: blood. The chain couples TRBV4-3 to TRBJ2-7; D possibly corresponds to TRBD2 (5 bases). The CDR3 DNA reads as TGCGCCAGCAGCCAAGGAGGGAAGGGTTACGAGCAGTACTTC. Encoded protein: CASSQGGKGYEQYF.